Listed below are T cell receptor beta chains from one sample, sequenced in a study of blood T cell repertoires in COVID-19. The repertoire was sequenced with immunoSEQ multiplex PCR; TCRdb's copy has only in-frame clones and lacks some. The sample has 340,000 or so clones, more than 70% seen once. The sequenced material came from peripheral blood. These receptors originate from a man aged 25 to 40 with active or convalescent COVID-19. Each CDR3 is given with its conserved first and last residue. The D gene is left open where the match is weak. Rows may omit the clone size; those that give it use once, few, many or a size class.

TRBV6-5,TRBJ1-1,TRBD1,NA,TGTGCCAGCAGTTTAGGACAGGCCTTTGAAGCTTTCTTT,CASSLGQAFEAFF
TRBV4-3,TRBJ1-2,NA,NA,TGCGCCAGCAGCCACAGGGGTAGCGATGGCTACACCTTC,CASSHRGSDGYTF
TRBV25-1,TRBJ1-5,NA,NA,TGTGCCAGCAGTGATTCCGCGGCAGGGTGGGATCAGCCCCAGCATTTT,CASSDSAAGWDQPQHF
TRBV6-5,TRBJ2-7,TRBD2,NA,TGTGCCACGGGGGGGGCGCGGCCTGGTTACGAGCAGTACTTC,CATGGARPGYEQYF
TRBV5-1,TRBJ1-2,TRBD1,once,TGCGCCAGCAGCTGGTCCGGACAGGGCACAGGCTACACCTTC,CASSWSGQGTGYTF
TRBV20-1,TRBJ1-1,NA,NA,TGCAGTGCCCCCAGGGTTACTGAAGCTTTCTTT,CSAPRVTEAFF
TRBV6-5,TRBJ1-6,NA,NA,TGTGCCAGCAGTATAACGGGTCCCTATAATTCACCCCTCCACTTT,CASSITGPYNSPLHF
TRBV19,TRBJ1-5,TRBD1,few,TGTGCCAGTAGTATCCCGGGACAGGGAAATCAGCCCCAGCATTTT,CASSIPGQGNQPQHF
TRBV6-5,TRBJ2-1,NA,NA,TGTGCCAGCAGTAGCCAGGGGCCCTACAATGAGCAGTTCTTC,CASSSQGPYNEQFF
TRBV6-2/TRBV6-3,TRBJ2-3,TRBD2,NA,TGTGCCAGCAGTTATCGTCTCGGACCGGGCGGGGGGGATAAGACAGATACGCAGTATTTT,CASSYRLGPGGGDKTDTQYF
TRBV19,TRBJ2-7,NA,once,TGTGCCAGTAGTTCACAGGGCCTAGGGTACGAGCAGTACTTC,CASSSQGLGYEQYF
TRBV7-3,TRBJ1-2,TRBD1,few,TGTGCCAGCAGCTTGCAGGGGGGATATGGCTACACCTTC,CASSLQGGYGYTF
TRBV3-1/TRBV3-2,TRBJ2-7,TRBD1,NA,TGTGCCAGCAGCCCCAGACAGGGTCCCTACGAGCAGTACTTC,CASSPRQGPYEQYF
TRBV19,TRBJ1-1,NA,NA,TGTGTCTGGTCGGCTGAAGCTTTCTTT,CVWSAEAFF
TRBV18,TRBJ2-7,TRBD2,NA,TGTGCCAGCTCACCACCGTCCAGCGGGGGATCCTACGAGCAGTACTTC,CASSPPSSGGSYEQYF
TRBV24-1,TRBJ2-5,TRBD2,NA,TGTGCCACCAGTGACCCTATCCTAGCGGGGGAAGAGACCCAGTACTTC,CATSDPILAGEETQYF
TRBV2,TRBJ1-5,NA,NA,TGTGCCAGCAGTGAAGCTTCGGGGGTTAGGGATGTTGACCAGCATTTT,CASSEASGVRDVDQHF
TRBV7-2,TRBJ2-1,TRBD1,NA,TGTGCCAGCAGCTTATTAAAGGGGGCACAGTACAATGAGCAGTTCTTC,CASSLLKGAQYNEQFF
TRBV3-1/TRBV3-2,TRBJ2-2,NA,NA,TGTGCCAGCAGCCCCAAAGCGAACGGACTAACCCGAGCCGGGGAGCTGTTTTTT,CASSPKANGLTRAGELFF
TRBV11-3,TRBJ2-3,NA,NA,TGTGCCAGCAGCGGAGAGGGGGAGCCAAGAGATACGCAGTATTTT,CASSGEGEPRDTQYF
TRBV28,TRBJ2-7,TRBD1,NA,TGTGCCAGCAGACCGTCCGAGGGGGCCCGGAACGAGCAGTACTTC,CASRPSEGARNEQYF
TRBV20-1,TRBJ1-2,NA,NA,TGCCAATCCCCCGGGATTGAAGGCTACACCTTC,CQSPGIEGYTF
TRBV6-6,TRBJ2-1,NA,NA,TGTGCCAGCAGTTACGGCCCGGAGCAGTTCTTC,CASSYGPEQFF
TRBV10-2,TRBJ2-7,NA,NA,TGCGCCAGCAGACCGGGACAATCCTACGAGCAGTACTTC,CASRPGQSYEQYF
TRBV7-3,TRBJ2-5,TRBD2,NA,TGTGCCAGCAGCTCCTCAGCGGGGCAAGAGACCCAGTACTTC,CASSSSAGQETQYF
TRBV15,TRBJ2-1,TRBD1,NA,TGTGCCACCAGCAGAGACAGGGGGCCCTACAATGAGCAGTTCTTC,CATSRDRGPYNEQFF
TRBV7-8,TRBJ2-7,NA,NA,TGTGCCAGCAGCTTAGTGCTTGCCGGTAGTATCCCCTACGAGCAGTACTTC,CASSLVLAGSIPYEQYF
TRBV5-1,TRBJ2-7,TRBD1,NA,TGCGCCAGCAGCTTGGATTCGGTGGCAGGGGGTCACGAGCAGTACTTC,CASSLDSVAGGHEQYF
TRBV29-1,TRBJ1-2,NA,NA,TGCAGCGTTGAAGACGCGGCGGGTCGCGGCTACACCTTC,CSVEDAAGRGYTF
TRBV24-1,TRBJ2-2,NA,NA,TGTGCCACCAGTGATTTGCTGAAACAGGGCACCGGGGAGCTGTTTTTT,CATSDLLKQGTGELFF
TRBV19,TRBJ1-2,TRBD1,few,TGTGCCAGTAGCACGGACAGGCACTATGGCTACACCTTC,CASSTDRHYGYTF
TRBV3-1/TRBV3-2,TRBJ2-3,NA,NA,TGTGCCAGCAGCCACTTCCGCGAGGGACTGCCTACGCAGTATTTT,CASSHFREGLPTQYF
TRBV27,TRBJ1-2,NA,NA,TGTGCCAGCAGTTTGAGCGGGGTGAACGGGTACTATGGCTACACCTTC,CASSLSGVNGYYGYTF